The 25 T cell receptor beta chains given below trace back to one sample, sequenced in a study of T cells in women clearing cervical HPV infection. Profiled with immunoSEQ multiplex PCR; TCRdb holds only in-frame clones, not every one. The repertoire shows over 10,000 clones; the top ten hold 10%. The specimen sequenced was blood buffy coat. Every receptor here comes from a woman between 18 and 70 years old with a cervical HPV16 infection that either progressed to CIN3+ or cleared (not recorded which).

As concerns this clone: The missing CDR3 end, 3 residues past where the read stops, is filled in from the germline J gene. The chain carries TRBV6-1 and TRBJ1-1; weak D call: TRBD1 (6 bases). Looked up from germline, CDR1 is MNHNS and CDR2 is SASEGT. The V end lost 4 bases, the J end lost 2 bases, and 8 bases lay between the germline ends. The CDR3 extends over 13 amino acids. CDR3 region: CASSGTANTEAFF. The DNA read from the CDR3 is TGTGCCAGCAGTGGGACAGCAAACACTGAA.

Turning to this clone: The read halts 3 residues ahead of the CDR3 end, with the missing end drawn from the germline J gene. The chain is built from TRBV7-2 and TRBJ2-1; the D gene is possibly TRBD1 (5 bases). V lost 5 bases to trimming and J lost 6 bases, with 14 bases between them. This CDR3 has 14 amino acids. Germline V gene sequence: CDR1 SGHTA, CDR2 FQGNSA. Incomplete CDR3 DNA: TGTGCCAGCAGCACCCCTAGGGGAAGCAATGAG. This encodes CASSTPRGSNE. The whole CDR3 sequence reads CASSTPRGSNEQFF.

Concerning this clone itself: The read finishes 3 residues shy of the CDR3 end, and the germline J gene is used to complete it. V and J are TRBV20-1 and TRBJ2-5; possible D gene TRBD1, 5 bases. Per germline, CDR1 DFQATT and CDR2 SNEGSKA (reference sequence). This CDR3 has 14 amino acids. V was cut by 6 bases and J by 2 bases, with 16 bases left in between. The CDR3 is CSATPWTTQETQYF. The sequenced part of the CDR3 DNA is TGCAGTGCCACTCCTTGGACAACGCAAGAGACC.

As regards this clone: The CDR3 end is not reached by the read, which stops 3 residues before it; the germline J gene fills it in. The chain links TRBV7-9 to TRBJ1-1; D gene ambiguous. This CDR3 is 12 amino acids long. The V gene lost 1 base and the J gene lost 5 bases, with 5 bases spanning the gap. Per germline, CDR1 SEHNR and CDR2 FQNEAQ (reference sequence). The CDR3 sequence is CASSLGSTEAFF. The DNA read from the CDR3 is TGTGCCAGCAGCTTAGGTAGTACTGAA.

Comment on this clone: Read sequence stops 3 residues before the CDR3 end, and the germline J gene provides the missing end. The J gene is TRBJ2-5, the V gene TRBV2; 8 bases match TRBD2. This CDR3 has 12 amino acids. The ends lost 6 bases at V and 5 bases at J; junction bases unmatched: 2. Looked up from germline, CDR1 is SNHLY and CDR2 is FYNNEI. CDR3 DNA (partial): TGTGCCAGCAGGGCGGGGGGTGAGACC. It encodes CASRAGGET. The CDR3 reads in full as CASRAGGETQYF.

In the case of this clone: The CDR3 end falls 3 residues outside the read, so it is completed with the germline J gene. The chain couples TRBV7-9 to TRBJ2-5; a weak D match, TRBD2 (7 bases). V was pared by 1 base and J by 6 bases, with 12 bases between. The CDR3 is 14 residues long. Germline assignment: CDR1 SEHNR and CDR2 FQNEAQ (reference sequence). This CDR3 reads CASSLVGGLQTQYF. CDR3 DNA, as far as it was read: TGTGCCAGCAGCTTAGTCGGGGGGCTTCAGACC.

The covered CDR3 bases are TGTGCCAGCAGCTTAAGGGGGCGCCCCACAGATACG. Amino acid sequence: CASSLRGRPTDT. The whole CDR3 protein is CASSLRGRPTDTQYF. The V gene is TRBV7-2, the J gene TRBJ2-3; the match to TRBD1 covers 7 bases. The CDR3 extends 3 residues past the end of the read, so its final part is completed from the germline J gene. CDR3 length: 15 residues. V was pared by 2 bases and J by 2 bases, with 4 bases of the junction left unmatched. CDR1 and CDR2 from the germline V gene are SGHTA and FQGNSA.

The CDR3 here is CASTAANIQYF. The sequenced CDR3 bases are TGTGCCAGCACGGCAGCGAACATT. The chain combines TRBV2 with TRBJ2-4; D is uncertain. Read coverage stops 3 residues before the CDR3 terminus; the germline J gene supplies the remainder. The CDR3 runs 11 residues. Trimming removed 7 bases from V and 7 bases from J, with 8 bases in between. CDR1 is SNHLY, CDR2 FYNNEI, per germline. The whole variable domain, filled in from reference TRBV2 and TRBJ2-4, reads EPEVTQTPSHQVTQMGQEVILRCVPISNHLYFYWYRQILGQKVEFLVSFYNNEISEKSEIFDDQFSVERPDGSNFTLKIRSTKLEDSAMYFCASTAANIQYFGAGTRLSVL.

As to this clone: With the read ending 3 residues before the CDR3 end, the germline J gene is used to fill in that end. The genes are TRBV20-1 and TRBJ2-5; 9 nucleotides match TRBD1. The ends lost 6 bases at V and 5 bases at J; junction bases unmatched: 10. From germline, CDR1 is DFQATT and CDR2 SNEGSKA (reference sequence). The length of the CDR3 is 14 residues. The CDR3 reads CSAPRDRAPETQYF. CDR3 bases read: TGCAGTGCCCCTCGGGACAGGGCGCCGGAGACC.

The CDR3 spells CSARETGRENSPLFF. The sequenced CDR3 bases are TGCAGTGCTAGAGAGACAGGCCGGGAGAATTCACCG. The rearrangement uses TRBV20-1 and TRBJ2-2; D may be TRBD1 or TRBD2 (6 bases each). With the read ending 3 residues before the CDR3 end, the germline J gene is used to fill in that end. The CDR3 runs 15 residues. Germline V CDR1 and CDR2: DFQATT, SNEGSKA (reference sequence).

To note about this clone: Read coverage stops 3 residues before the CDR3 terminus; the germline J gene supplies the remainder. This chain links TRBV7-2 with TRBJ2-3, with TRBD1 identical over 12 bases. Trimming cost V 0 bases and J 4 bases; bases outside gene matches: 5. The CDR3 spans 17 residues. CDR1 and CDR2 from the germline V gene are SGHTA and FQGNSA. The CDR3 here is CASSLAGTGGGADTQYF. The DNA read from the CDR3 is TGTGCCAGCAGCTTAGCAGGGACAGGGGGCGGGGCAGATACG.

For this clone: The read halts 3 residues ahead of the CDR3 end, with the missing end drawn from the germline J gene. The chain employs TRBV7-2 and TRBJ2-2, with D unclear. The V and J ends lost 1 base and 4 bases respectively, with 10 bases between them. Looked up from germline, CDR1 is SGHTA and CDR2 is FQGNSA. CDR3 length: 15 residues. The CDR3 region is CASSLVRFSTGELFF. The DNA read from the CDR3 is TGTGCCAGCAGCTTAGTCCGGTTTTCCACCGGGGAG.

As regards this clone: The CDR3 end falls 3 residues outside the read, so it is completed with the germline J gene. This chain connects TRBV5-1 to TRBJ1-1, with 9 bases identical to TRBD1. The CDR3 extends over 15 amino acids. Germline trimming cut 5 bases from V and 4 bases from J; bases unmatched to any gene: 9. In germline, CDR1 is SGHRS, CDR2 YFSETQ. The DNA read from the CDR3 is TGCGCCAGCAGATCAACAGGGGGCGGAGGCACTGAA. It yields the protein CASRSTGGGGTE. The full CDR3 protein is CASRSTGGGGTEAFF.

Details on this clone: The read comes to an end 3 residues before the CDR3 does, leaving the germline J gene to fill in the end. The gene calls are TRBV5-6 and TRBJ2-1, with 9 bases identical to TRBD2. This CDR3 is 15 amino acids long. V trimming: 7 bases; J trimming: 4 bases; junction bases outside the gene matches: 9. The germline V gene has CDR1 SGHDT and CDR2 YYEEEE. CDR3 bases read: TGTGCCAGCTCTACAGGCGGGGGGGCGTACAATGAG. Translation: CASSTGGGAYNE. The CDR3 reads in full as CASSTGGGAYNEQFF.

Comments on this clone: The read stops 3 residues short of the end of the CDR3; the missing end is completed from the germline J gene. This chain uses TRBV6-1 with TRBJ2-1; D is uncertain. Germline assignment: CDR1 MNHNS and CDR2 SASEGT. The CDR3 covers 13 residues. Between the trimmed V and J ends, which lost 3 bases and 9 bases, there was a span of 12 bases. CDR3 in amino acids: CASSDQALTEQFF. The sequenced CDR3 bases are TGTGCCAGCAGTGACCAAGCTCTCACTGAG.

About this clone: The CDR3 extends 3 residues past the end of the read, so its final part is completed from the germline J gene. The chain employs TRBV19 and TRBJ2-3; D possibly corresponds to TRBD1 (6 bases). The germline V gene encodes CDR1 LNHDA and CDR2 SQIVND (reference sequence). The CDR3 is made up of 13 amino acids. The CDR3 bases that were read are TGTGCCAGTAGTGTAACAGGGAATCAGCCG. This encodes CASSVTGNQP. The whole CDR3 sequence reads CASSVTGNQPQYF.

Remarks on this clone: The junction does not match germline at one end; this may be a read error. The missing CDR3 end, 3 residues past where the read stops, is filled in from the germline J gene. V is TRBV4-2 and J is TRBJ2-7; TRBD1 aligns across 7 bases. Germline V lookup: CDR1 LGHNA, CDR2 YNFKEQ. The CDR3 totals 15 residues. CDR3 DNA, as far as it was read: TGCGCCAGCAGCCAAGGGAAGGGACAGTTCTACGAG. Encoded protein: CASSQGKGQFYE. The full CDR3 protein is CASSQGKGQFYEQYF.

Of note for this clone: From the germline J gene comes the end of the CDR3, since the read stops 3 residues before it. The gene calls are TRBV20-1 and TRBJ1-5, with 9 bases fitting TRBD1. V shed 6 bases and J 8 bases; nucleotides not matched to a gene: 8. Germline CDR1 DFQATT, CDR2 SNEGSKA (reference sequence). This CDR3 has 13 amino acids. The CDR3 DNA, read in part, is TGCAGTGCGCAACCGGGACAGGGAAAGCCC. Translating gives CSAQPGQGKP. The whole CDR3 protein reads CSAQPGQGKPQHF.

As concerns this clone: The read comes to an end 3 residues before the CDR3 does, leaving the germline J gene to fill in the end. The chain links TRBV9 to TRBJ2-3, with 8 bases identical to TRBD2. Germline CDR1 reads SGDLS; CDR2 reads YYNGEE. V lost 2 bases and J lost 8; bases outside the gene matches: 4. The CDR3 contains 13 residues. CDR3 DNA, as far as it was read: TGTGCCAGCAGCGTTAGCGGGGAGGGTACG. Translated, it gives CASSVSGEGT. The CDR3 in full is CASSVSGEGTQYF.

On this clone itself: One end of the junction is discordant with germline, which a read error may explain. With the read ending 3 residues before the CDR3 end, the germline J gene is used to fill in that end. Other DNA sequences of this sample code for an identical CDR3. The V call is TRBV7-6, the J call TRBJ1-3; possibly TRBD1 for D (5 bases). Germline-derived CDR1 and CDR2 are SGHVS and FNYEAQ. The CDR3 spans 14 residues. Incomplete CDR3 DNA: TGTGCCAGCAGCTTAGATGGGACTGGAAACACG. This codes for CASSLDGTGNT. The whole CDR3 sequence is CASSLDGTGNTIYF.

In regard to this clone: The CDR3 end is not reached by the read, which stops 3 residues before it; the germline J gene fills it in. This chain links TRBV13 with TRBJ2-3, with 10 bases that match TRBD1. The germline V gene encodes CDR1 PRHDT and CDR2 FYEKMQ (reference sequence). CDR3 length: 18 amino acids. J was trimmed by 2 bases and V by 2 bases; bases with no gene match: 10. CDR3 DNA (partial): TGTGCCAGCAGCTTAACCCCCGGGACAGGGGATACCACAGATACG. This translates into CASSLTPGTGDTTDT. The whole CDR3 reads CASSLTPGTGDTTDTQYF.

To note about this clone: The CDR3 end lies 3 residues beyond the end of the read and is filled in from the germline J gene. The V gene is TRBV5-6, the J gene TRBJ1-6, with 7 bases matching TRBD1. Germline trimming cut 3 bases from V and 7 bases from J; bases unmatched to any gene: 7. The germline V gene has CDR1 SGHDT and CDR2 YYEEEE. The CDR3 loop spans 15 amino acids. The CDR3 bases that were read are TGTGCCAGCAGCTCTTGGACAGGAGGAAATTCACCC. It translates to CASSSWTGGNSP. In full, the CDR3 reads CASSSWTGGNSPLHF. Drawing the rest from reference TRBV5-6 and TRBJ1-6, the complete variable domain is DAGVTQSPTHLIKTRGQQVTLRCSPKSGHDTVSWYQQALGQGPQFIFQYYEEEERQRGNFPDRFSGHQFPNYSSELNVNALLLGDSALYLCASSSWTGGNSPLHFGNGTRLTVT.

Comment on this clone: Its ends do not fully match the called genes, so a read error is possible. The CDR3 end is not reached by the read, which stops 3 residues before it; the germline J gene fills it in. The identical CDR3 is also encoded by other nucleotide sequences in the sample. J is TRBJ1-3 and V is TRBV18; a possible D gene is TRBD1 (6 bases). The CDR3 extends over 14 amino acids. From germline, CDR1 is KGHSH and CDR2 LQKENI. The chain's CDR3 is CASSPRDIGNTIYF. CDR3 DNA, as far as it was read: TGTGCCAGCTCACCCCGGGACATAGGAAACACA. Combining the CDR3 with reference TRBV18 and TRBJ1-3 gives the whole variable domain NAGVMQNPRHLVRRRGQEARLRCSPMKGHSHVYWYRQLPEEGLKFMVYLQKENIIDESGMPKERFSAEFPKEGPSILRIQQVVRGDSAAYFCASSPRDIGNTIYFGEGSWLTVV.

With regard to this clone: From the germline J gene comes the end of the CDR3, since the read stops 3 residues before it. This chain uses TRBV23-1 with TRBJ2-3, with 9 bases fitting TRBD1. Being an ORF, TRBV23-1 has a function that is uncertain. CDR3 length: 14 residues. Here the CDR3 reads CASSKQGAEETQYF. The part of the CDR3 DNA that was read is TGCGCCAGCAGTAAACAGGGGGCTGAAGAGACG.

Details on this clone: The CDR3 end is not reached by the read, which stops 3 residues before it; the germline J gene fills it in. V usage is TRBV5-4 and J usage is TRBJ2-1; 8 positions agree with TRBD2. The CDR3 has 16 residues. The germline CDR1 and CDR2 sequences are SGHNT and YYREEE (reference sequence). V lost 0 bases and J lost 7; bases outside the gene matches: 9. CDR3 residues: CASSLAQAGGGNEQFF. The DNA read from the CDR3 is TGTGCCAGCAGCTTGGCGCAGGCGGGGGGTGGTAATGAG.